This record covers a single T cell receptor (beta chain). Profiled with immunoSEQ multiplex PCR; TCRdb holds only in-frame clones, not every one. The sample has 74,000 or so clones, about 90% seen once. V gave up 2 bases and J gave up 5 bases, with 6 bases separating them. The CDR3 totals 12 residues. CDR1 MGHRA and CDR2 YSYEKL come from the germline V gene. The record originates from a study of graft-versus-host responses after intestinal transplantation. This receptor was identified in a human patient who received an intestinal transplant, so some T cells may come from the graft donor. The input for sequencing was PBMCs, taken 98 days after intestinal transplantation. The chain has TRBV4-1 and TRBJ2-5; D is undetermined. CDR3 nucleotides: TGCGCCAGCAGCCAACCGGTGGAGACCCAGTACTTC. It codes for CASSQPVETQYF.